This T cell receptor beta chain appears in the sequencing data of a study of Graves' ophthalmopathy and Graves' hyperthyroidism. Beta-chain TCR CDR3 regions were amplified from RNA transcripts. First-round RT-PCR used HTBI primers; second-round multiplex PCR followed. TCRdb itself ran the multiplex PCR reads through MiXCR, one entry per CDR3 protein. The table lists about 420,000 distinct CDR3 sequences, around 21% of them singletons. CDR3 length: 13 amino acids. V was cut by 3 bases and J by 5 bases, with 10 bases left in between. Excluded were patients with other autoimmune diseases, uncontrolled infections, pregnancy or lactation. Study-wide results and limits: The model's prediction of ophthalmopathy progression had 70.59% sensitivity and roughly 72% specificity.

Of note for this clonotype: Its antigen is unidentified.

The V call is TRBV12-3 or TRBV12-4, the J call TRBJ1-2; no clear D gene. This clonotype was obtained from a woman aged 18-30 years with stable Graves' hyperthyroidism. Sequenced: peripheral blood. CDR3 region: CASSFDGQYGYTF. The CDR3 DNA is TGTGCCAGCAGTTTCGATGGGCAGTATGGCTACACCTTC.